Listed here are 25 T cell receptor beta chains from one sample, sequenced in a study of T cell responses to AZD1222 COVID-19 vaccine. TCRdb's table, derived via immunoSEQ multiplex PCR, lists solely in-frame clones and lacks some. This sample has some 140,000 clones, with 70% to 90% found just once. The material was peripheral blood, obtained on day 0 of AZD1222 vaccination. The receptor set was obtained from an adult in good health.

This CDR3 is CASSQGLDQPQHF. The CDR3 DNA reads as TGTGCCAGCTCACAGGGGTTGGATCAGCCCCAGCATTTT. This chain connects TRBV27 to TRBJ1-5, with 7 bases fitting TRBD1. The J segment lost 5 bases and the V segment lost 8 bases, leaving 6 bases of the junction unmatched. Germline CDR1 MNHEY, CDR2 SMNVEV (reference sequence). The CDR3 length is 13 residues.

CDR3 DNA: TGTGCCAGCAGTGACAGCGGGACTAACACCATATATTTT. The encoded protein is CASSDSGTNTIYF. This chain links TRBV6-1 with TRBJ1-3, with D perhaps TRBD1 (5 bases). The germline V gene encodes CDR1 MNHNS and CDR2 SASEGT. The V end lost 3 bases, the J end lost 7 bases, and 10 bases lay between the germline ends. CDR3 length: 13 amino acids.

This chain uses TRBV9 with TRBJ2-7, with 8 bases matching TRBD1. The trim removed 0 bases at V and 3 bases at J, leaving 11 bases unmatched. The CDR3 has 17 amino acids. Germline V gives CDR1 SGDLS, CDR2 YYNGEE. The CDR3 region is CASSVGGQGAISYEQYF. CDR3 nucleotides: TGTGCCAGCAGCGTAGGGGGGCAGGGGGCGATCAGCTACGAGCAGTACTTC.

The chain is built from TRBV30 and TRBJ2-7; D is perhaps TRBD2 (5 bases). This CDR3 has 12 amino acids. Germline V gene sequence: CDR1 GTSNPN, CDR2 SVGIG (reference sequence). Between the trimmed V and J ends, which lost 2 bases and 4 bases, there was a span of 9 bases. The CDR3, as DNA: TGTGCCTGGAGTCCCTCGGGGTACGAGCAGTACTTC. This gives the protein CAWSPSGYEQYF.

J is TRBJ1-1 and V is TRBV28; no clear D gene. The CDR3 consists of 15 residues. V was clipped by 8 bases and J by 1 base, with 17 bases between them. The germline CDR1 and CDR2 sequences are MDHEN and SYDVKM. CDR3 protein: CASLNNPGWNTEAFF. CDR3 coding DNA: TGTGCCAGCCTAAATAACCCCGGGTGGAACACTGAAGCTTTCTTT.

The CDR3 DNA sequence: TGTGCCAGCAGGAGGGAAGTGGGCTCCTACGAGCAGTACTTC. Protein product: CASRREVGSYEQYF. The chain is built from TRBV6-5 and TRBJ2-7; tentative D call: TRBD2 (5 bases). The V and J ends lost 6 bases and 0 bases respectively, with 12 bases between them. This CDR3 spans 14 amino acids. Germline-derived CDR1 and CDR2 are MNHEY and SVGAGI.

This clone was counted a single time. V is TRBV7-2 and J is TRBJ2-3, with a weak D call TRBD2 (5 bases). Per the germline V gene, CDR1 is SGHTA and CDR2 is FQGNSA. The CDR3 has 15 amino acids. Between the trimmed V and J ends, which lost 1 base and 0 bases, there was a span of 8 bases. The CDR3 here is CASSLGRTSTDTQYF. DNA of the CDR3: TGTGCCAGCAGCTTAGGACGGACTAGCACAGATACGCAGTATTTT.

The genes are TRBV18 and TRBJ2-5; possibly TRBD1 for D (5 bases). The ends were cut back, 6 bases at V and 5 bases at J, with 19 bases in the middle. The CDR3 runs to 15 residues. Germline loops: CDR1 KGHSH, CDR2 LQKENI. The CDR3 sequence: CASSLSTVTWETQYF. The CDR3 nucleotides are TGTGCCAGCTCCCTCTCGACAGTGACCTGGGAGACCCAGTACTTC.

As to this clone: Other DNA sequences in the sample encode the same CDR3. CDR3 in DNA: TGCGCCAGCTCTGAGGGCGTCAACACTGAAGCTTTCTTT. It is translated as CASSEGVNTEAFF. The chain employs TRBV5-1 and TRBJ1-1; D gene unclear. Germline V gene sequence: CDR1 SGHRS, CDR2 YFSETQ. The V gene lost 7 bases and the J gene lost 2 bases, with 12 bases spanning the gap. There are 13 residues in the CDR3.

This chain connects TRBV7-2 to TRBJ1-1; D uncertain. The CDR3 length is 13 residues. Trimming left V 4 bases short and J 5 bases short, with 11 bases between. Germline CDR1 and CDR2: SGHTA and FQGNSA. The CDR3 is CASSSLLGTEAFF. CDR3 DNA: TGTGCCAGCAGCTCCTTGCTCGGGACTGAAGCTTTCTTT.

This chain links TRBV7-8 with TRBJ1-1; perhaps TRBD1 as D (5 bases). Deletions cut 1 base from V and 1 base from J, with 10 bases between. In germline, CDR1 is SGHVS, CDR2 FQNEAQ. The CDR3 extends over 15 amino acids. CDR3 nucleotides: TGTGCCAGCAGCTTAGAGGAGGACAAGAACACTGAAGCTTTCTTT. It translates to CASSLEEDKNTEAFF.

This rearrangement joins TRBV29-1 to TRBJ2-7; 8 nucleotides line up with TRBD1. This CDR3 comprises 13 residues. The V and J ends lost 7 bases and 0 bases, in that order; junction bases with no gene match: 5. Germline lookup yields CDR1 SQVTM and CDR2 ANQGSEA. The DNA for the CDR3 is TGCAGCGCGATGGGACAGGACTCCTACGAGCAGTACTTC. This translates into CSAMGQDSYEQYF.

CDR3 nucleotide sequence: TGTGCCAGCAGCACCTTAGCGGGGGTAGGCAATGAGCAGTTCTTC. It specifies CASSTLAGVGNEQFF. The gene calls are TRBV7-3 and TRBJ2-1, with 9 bases aligning to TRBD2. The CDR3 is 15 amino acids. Germline lookup yields CDR1 SGHTA and CDR2 FQGTGA. The V and J ends lost 5 bases and 6 bases, in that order; junction bases with no gene match: 8.

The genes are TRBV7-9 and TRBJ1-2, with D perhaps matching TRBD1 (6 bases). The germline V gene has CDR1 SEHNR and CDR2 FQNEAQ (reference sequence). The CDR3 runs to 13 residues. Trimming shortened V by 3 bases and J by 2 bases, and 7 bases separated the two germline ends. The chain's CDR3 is CASSFDRNYGYTF. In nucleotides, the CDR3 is TGTGCCAGCAGCTTTGACAGGAACTATGGCTACACCTTC.

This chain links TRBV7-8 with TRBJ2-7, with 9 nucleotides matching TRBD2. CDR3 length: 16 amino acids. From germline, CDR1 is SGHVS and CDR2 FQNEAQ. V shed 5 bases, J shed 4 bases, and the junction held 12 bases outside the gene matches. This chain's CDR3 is CASSPVGGRASYEQYF. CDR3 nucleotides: TGTGCCAGCAGCCCAGTCGGCGGGAGGGCCTCTTACGAGCAGTACTTC.

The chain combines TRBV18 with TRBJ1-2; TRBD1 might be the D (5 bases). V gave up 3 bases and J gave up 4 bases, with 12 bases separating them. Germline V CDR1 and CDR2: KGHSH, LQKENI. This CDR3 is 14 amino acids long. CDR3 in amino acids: CASSPDTTSYGYTF. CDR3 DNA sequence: TGTGCCAGCTCACCGGACACCACCAGCTATGGCTACACCTTC.

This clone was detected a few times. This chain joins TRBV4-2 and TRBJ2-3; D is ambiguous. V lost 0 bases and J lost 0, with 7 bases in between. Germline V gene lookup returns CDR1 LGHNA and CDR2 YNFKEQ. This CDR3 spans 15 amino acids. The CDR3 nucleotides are TGTGCCAGCAGCCAAGAAAGCAGAAGCACAGATACGCAGTATTTT. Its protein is CASSQESRSTDTQYF.

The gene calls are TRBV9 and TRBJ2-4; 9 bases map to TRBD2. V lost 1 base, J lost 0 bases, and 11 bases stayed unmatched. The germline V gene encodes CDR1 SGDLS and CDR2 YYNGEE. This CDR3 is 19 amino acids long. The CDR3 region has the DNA TGTGCCAGCAGCGTAAGTGGCGGGAGGGCCCTAGGAGCCAAAAACATTCAGTACTTC. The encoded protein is CASSVSGGRALGAKNIQYF.

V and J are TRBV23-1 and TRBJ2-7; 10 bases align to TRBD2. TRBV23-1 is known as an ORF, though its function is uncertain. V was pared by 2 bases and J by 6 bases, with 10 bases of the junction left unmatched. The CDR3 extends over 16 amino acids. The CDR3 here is CASSQAGLAGASEQYF. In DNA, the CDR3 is TGCGCCAGCAGTCAAGCGGGGCTAGCGGGAGCGAGCGAGCAGTACTTC.

The CDR3 DNA reads as TGTGCCAGCAGCTCGGGACTAGCGGGAGGATTCTACGAGCAGTACTTC. Amino acids: CASSSGLAGGFYEQYF. The chain joins TRBV5-4 to TRBJ2-7; 15 bases map to TRBD2. J gave up 3 bases and V 3 bases, and 4 bases lay outside the gene matches. This CDR3 contains 16 residues. The V gene's germline CDR1 is SGHNT and CDR2 YYREEE (reference sequence).

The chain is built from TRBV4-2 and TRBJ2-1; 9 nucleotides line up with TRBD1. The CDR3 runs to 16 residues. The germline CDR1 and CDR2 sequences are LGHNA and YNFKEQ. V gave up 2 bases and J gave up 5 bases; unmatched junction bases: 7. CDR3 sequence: CASSQLDRGVNNEQFF. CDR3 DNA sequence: TGTGCCAGCAGCCAACTTGACAGGGGGGTTAACAATGAGCAGTTCTTC.

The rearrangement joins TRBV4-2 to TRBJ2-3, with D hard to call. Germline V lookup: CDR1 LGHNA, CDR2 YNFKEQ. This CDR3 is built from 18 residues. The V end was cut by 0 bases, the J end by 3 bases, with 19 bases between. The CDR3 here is CASSQDTRTGPRTDTQYF. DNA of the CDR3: TGTGCCAGCAGCCAAGATACTCGAACGGGCCCGAGGACAGATACGCAGTATTTT.

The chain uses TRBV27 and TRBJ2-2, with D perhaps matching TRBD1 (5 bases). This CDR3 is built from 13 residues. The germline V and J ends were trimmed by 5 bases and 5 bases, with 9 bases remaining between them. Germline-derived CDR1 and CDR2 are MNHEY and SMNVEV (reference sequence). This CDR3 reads CASSAGSTGELFF. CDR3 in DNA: TGTGCCAGCAGTGCAGGGTCGACCGGGGAGCTGTTTTTT.

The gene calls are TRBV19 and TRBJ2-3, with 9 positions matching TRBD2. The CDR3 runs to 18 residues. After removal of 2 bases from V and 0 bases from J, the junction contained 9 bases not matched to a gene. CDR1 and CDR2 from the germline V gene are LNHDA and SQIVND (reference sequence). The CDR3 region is CASSISLRGGWSTDTQYF. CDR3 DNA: TGTGCCAGTAGTATATCGTTGCGGGGGGGTTGGAGCACAGATACGCAGTATTTT. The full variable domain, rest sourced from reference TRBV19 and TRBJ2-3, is DGGITQSPKYLFRKEGQNVTLSCEQNLNHDAMYWYRQDPGQGLRLIYYSQIVNDFQKGDIAEGYSVSREKKESFPLTVTSAQKNPTAFYLCASSISLRGGWSTDTQYFGPGTRLTVL.

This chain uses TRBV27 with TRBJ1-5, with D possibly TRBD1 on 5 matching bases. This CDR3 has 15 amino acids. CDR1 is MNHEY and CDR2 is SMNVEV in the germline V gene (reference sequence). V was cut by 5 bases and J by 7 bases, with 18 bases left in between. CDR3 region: CASSQTGGLGQPQHF. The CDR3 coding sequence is TGTGCCAGCAGTCAGACGGGGGGTTTAGGGCAGCCCCAGCATTTT.